This paragraph covers one TCR beta chain sequence. This specimen comes from a study of blood T cell repertoires in COVID-19. Enrolment of Seattle patients took place during active infection, and they were followed longitudinally. The CDR3 is 15 amino acids. Some clones are missing from TCRdb's copy, which holds only in-frame ones; the method was immunoSEQ multiplex PCR. The sample records 210,000 or so clones, about 80% being singletons. This sequence originates from an elderly woman with COVID-19, enrolled during active disease. Specimen: peripheral blood. The V and J genes are TRBV21-1 and TRBJ2-3; the table's D call, TRBD1, has no DNA check behind it. TRBV21-1 is a pseudogene segment. CDR3: CASSKEGDTTDTQYF. DNA of the CDR3: TGTGCCAGCAGCAAAGAGGGGGACACTACAGATACGCAGTATTTT.